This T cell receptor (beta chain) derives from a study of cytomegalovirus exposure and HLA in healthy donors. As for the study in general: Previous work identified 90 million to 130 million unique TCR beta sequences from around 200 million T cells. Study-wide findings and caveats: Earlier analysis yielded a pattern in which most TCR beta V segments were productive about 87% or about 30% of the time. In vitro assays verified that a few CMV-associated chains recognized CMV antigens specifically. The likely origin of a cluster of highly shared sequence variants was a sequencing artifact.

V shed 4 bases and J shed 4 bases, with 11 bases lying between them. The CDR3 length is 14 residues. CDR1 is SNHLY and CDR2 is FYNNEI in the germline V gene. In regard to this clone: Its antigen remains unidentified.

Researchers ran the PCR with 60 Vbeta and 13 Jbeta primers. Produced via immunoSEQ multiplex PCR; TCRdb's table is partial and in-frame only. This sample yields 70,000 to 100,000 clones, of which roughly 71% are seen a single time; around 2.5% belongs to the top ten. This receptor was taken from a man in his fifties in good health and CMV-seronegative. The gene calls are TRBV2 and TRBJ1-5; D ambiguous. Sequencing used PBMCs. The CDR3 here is CASSGVAANQPQHF. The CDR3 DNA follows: TGTGCCAGCAGTGGTGTGGCAGCGAATCAGCCCCAGCATTTT.